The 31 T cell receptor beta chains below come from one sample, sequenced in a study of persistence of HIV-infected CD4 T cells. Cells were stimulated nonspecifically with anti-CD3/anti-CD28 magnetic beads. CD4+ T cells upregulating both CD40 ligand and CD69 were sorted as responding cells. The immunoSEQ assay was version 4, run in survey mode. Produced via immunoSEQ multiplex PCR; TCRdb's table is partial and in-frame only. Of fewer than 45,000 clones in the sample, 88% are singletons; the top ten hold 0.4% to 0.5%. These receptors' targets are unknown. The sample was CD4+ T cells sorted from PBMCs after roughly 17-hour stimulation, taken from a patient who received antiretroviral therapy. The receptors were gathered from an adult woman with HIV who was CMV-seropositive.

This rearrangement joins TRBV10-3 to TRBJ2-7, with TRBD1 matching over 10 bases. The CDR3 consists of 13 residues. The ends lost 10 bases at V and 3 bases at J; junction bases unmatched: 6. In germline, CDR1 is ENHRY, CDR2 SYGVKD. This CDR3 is CATGTGARYEQYV. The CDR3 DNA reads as TGTGCCACCGGGACAGGGGCCCGCTACGAGCAGTACGTC.

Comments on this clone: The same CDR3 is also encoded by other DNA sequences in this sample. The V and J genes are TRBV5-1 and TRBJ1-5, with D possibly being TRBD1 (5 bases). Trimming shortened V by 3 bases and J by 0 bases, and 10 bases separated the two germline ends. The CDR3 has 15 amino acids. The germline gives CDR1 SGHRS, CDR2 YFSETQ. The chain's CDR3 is CASSWSGGSNQPQHF. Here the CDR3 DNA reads TGCGCCAGCAGCTGGAGCGGGGGTAGCAATCAGCCCCAGCATTTT.

The CDR3 DNA reads as TGCGCCAGCAGCTTGGCTGCCAGGGGGCTTTCACCCCTCCACTTT. Translated, it gives CASSLAARGLSPLHF. The chain links TRBV5-1 to TRBJ1-6, with 8 nucleotides matching TRBD1. Germline lookup yields CDR1 SGHRS and CDR2 YFSETQ. The trim removed 0 bases at V and 9 bases at J, leaving 5 bases unmatched. This CDR3 is built from 15 residues.

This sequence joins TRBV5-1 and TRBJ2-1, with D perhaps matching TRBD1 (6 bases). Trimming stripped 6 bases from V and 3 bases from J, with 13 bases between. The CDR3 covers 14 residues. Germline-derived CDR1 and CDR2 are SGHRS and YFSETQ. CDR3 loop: CASKRDTGYNEQFF. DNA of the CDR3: TGCGCCAGCAAAAGGGACACGGGCTACAATGAGCAGTTCTTC.

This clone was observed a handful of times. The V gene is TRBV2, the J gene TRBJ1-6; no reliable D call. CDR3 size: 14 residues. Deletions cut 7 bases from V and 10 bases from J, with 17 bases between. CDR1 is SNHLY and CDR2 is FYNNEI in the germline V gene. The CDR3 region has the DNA TGTGCCAGCAAAGTGTCCGGGGTTGGCTCACCCCTCCACTTT. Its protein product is CASKVSGVGSPLHF.

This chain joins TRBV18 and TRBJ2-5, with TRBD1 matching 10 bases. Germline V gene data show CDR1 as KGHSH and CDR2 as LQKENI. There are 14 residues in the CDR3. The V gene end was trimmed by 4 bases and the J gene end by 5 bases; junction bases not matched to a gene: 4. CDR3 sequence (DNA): TGTGCCAGCTCACGACAGGGGGCGGATGAGACCCAGTACTTC. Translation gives CASSRQGADETQYF.

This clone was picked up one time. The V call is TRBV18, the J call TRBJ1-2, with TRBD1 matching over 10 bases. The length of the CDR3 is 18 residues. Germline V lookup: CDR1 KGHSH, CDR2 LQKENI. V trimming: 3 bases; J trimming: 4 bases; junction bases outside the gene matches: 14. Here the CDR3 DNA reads TGTGCCAGCTCACCGACCTCGACAGGGGGCCGCACCTTCTATGGCTACACCTTC. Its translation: CASSPTSTGGRTFYGYTF.

In DNA form, the CDR3 reads TGTGCCAGCAGCTCCACCCCCCGACAGGTGGCCGGACTAGTGTATGGCTACACCTTC. Translation gives CASSSTPRQVAGLVYGYTF. The gene calls are TRBV9 and TRBJ1-2; D may be TRBD1 (6 bases). Trimming removed 4 bases at V and 5 bases at J, with 30 bases between. This CDR3 contains 19 residues. CDR1 is SGDLS and CDR2 is YYNGEE in the germline V gene.

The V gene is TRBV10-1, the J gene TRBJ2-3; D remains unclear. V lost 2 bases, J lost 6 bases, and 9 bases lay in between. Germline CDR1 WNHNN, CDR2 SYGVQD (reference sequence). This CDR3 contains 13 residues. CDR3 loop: CASSEAGMDTQYF. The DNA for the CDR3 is TGCGCCAGCAGTGAGGCTGGGATGGATACGCAGTATTTT.

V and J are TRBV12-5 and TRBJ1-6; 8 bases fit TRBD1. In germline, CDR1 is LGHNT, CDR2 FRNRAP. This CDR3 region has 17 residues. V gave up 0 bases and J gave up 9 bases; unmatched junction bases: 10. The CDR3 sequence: CASGLVVSVQGGSPLHF. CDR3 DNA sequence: TGTGCTAGTGGTTTGGTAGTCAGCGTACAGGGGGGTTCACCCCTCCACTTT.

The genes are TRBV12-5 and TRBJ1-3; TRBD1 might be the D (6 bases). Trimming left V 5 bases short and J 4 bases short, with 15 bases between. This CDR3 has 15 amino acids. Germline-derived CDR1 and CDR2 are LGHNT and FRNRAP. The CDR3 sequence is CASGPRGGDGNTIYF. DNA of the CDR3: TGTGCTAGTGGTCCCCGGGGGGGCGACGGAAACACCATATATTTT.

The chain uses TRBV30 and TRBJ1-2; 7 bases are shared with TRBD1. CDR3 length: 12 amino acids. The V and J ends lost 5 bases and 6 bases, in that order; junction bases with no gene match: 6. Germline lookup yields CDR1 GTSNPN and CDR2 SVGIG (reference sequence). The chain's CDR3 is CAWGDRDDGYTF. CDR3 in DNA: TGTGCCTGGGGTGACAGGGACGATGGCTACACCTTC.

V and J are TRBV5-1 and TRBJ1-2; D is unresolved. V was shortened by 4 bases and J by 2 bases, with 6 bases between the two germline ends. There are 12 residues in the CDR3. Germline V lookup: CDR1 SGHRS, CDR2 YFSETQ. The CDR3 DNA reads TGCGCCAGCAGCCGACAAAACTATGGCTACACCTTC. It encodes CASSRQNYGYTF.

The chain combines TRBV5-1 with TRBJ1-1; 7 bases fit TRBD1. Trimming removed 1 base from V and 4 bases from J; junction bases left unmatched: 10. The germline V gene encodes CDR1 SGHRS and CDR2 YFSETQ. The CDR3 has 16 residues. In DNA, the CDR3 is TGCGCCAGCAGCTTGAACATTGCCAGGGGGAGCACTGAAGCTTTCTTT. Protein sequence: CASSLNIARGSTEAFF.

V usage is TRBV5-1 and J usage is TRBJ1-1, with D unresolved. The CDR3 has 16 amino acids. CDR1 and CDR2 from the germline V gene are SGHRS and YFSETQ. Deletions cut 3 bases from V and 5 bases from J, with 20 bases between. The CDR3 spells CASSSLTRTSPTEAFF. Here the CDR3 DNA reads TGCGCCAGCAGCTCCCTTACACGGACTTCCCCAACTGAAGCTTTCTTT.

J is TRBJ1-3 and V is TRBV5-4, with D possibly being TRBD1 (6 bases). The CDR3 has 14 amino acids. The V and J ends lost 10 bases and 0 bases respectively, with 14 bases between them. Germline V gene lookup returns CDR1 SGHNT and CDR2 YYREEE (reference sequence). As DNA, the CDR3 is TGTGCCTCCAACAGGGAAGGCTCTGGAAACACCATATATTTT. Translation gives CASNREGSGNTIYF.

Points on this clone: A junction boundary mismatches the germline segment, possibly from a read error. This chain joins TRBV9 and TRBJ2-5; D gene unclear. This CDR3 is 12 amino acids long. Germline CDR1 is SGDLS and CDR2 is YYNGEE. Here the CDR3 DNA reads TGTGCCAGCAGCGTAAACGGCGAGACCCGGTACTTC. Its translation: CASSVNGETRYF.

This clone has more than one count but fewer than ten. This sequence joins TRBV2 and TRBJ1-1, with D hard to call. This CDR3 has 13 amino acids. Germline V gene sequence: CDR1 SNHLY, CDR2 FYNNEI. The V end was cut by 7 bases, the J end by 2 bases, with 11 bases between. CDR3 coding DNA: TGTGCCAGCACCTCCGACGGCAACACTGAAGCTTTCTTT. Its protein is CASTSDGNTEAFF.

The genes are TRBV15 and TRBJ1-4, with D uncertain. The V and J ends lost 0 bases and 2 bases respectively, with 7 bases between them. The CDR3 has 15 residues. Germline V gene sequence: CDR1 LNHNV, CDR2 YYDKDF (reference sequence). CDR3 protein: CATSREAATNEKLFF. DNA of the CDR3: TGTGCCACCAGCAGAGAGGCGGCTACTAATGAAAAACTGTTTTTT.

DNA of the CDR3: TGTGCCAGCAGCGTTAGTGGCTCGGGGGTAGGCTCACCCCTCCACTTT. This codes for CASSVSGSGVGSPLHF. The chain links TRBV9 to TRBJ1-6; possibly TRBD1 for D (5 bases). Germline CDR1 is SGDLS and CDR2 is YYNGEE. V was shortened by 2 bases and J by 10 bases, with 19 bases between the two germline ends. The CDR3 runs 16 residues.

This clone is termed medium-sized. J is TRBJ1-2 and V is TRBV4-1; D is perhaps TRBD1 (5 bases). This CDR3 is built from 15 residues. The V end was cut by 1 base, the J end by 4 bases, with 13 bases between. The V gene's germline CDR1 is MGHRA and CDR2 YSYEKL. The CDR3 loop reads CASSQGSGLGYGYTF. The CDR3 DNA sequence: TGCGCCAGCAGCCAAGGTTCAGGGCTTGGCTATGGCTACACCTTC.

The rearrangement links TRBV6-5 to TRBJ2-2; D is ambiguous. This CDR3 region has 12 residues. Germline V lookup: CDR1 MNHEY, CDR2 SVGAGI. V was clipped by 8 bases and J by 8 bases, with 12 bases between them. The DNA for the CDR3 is TGTGCCAGCCTATCCCGAGGAGGGGAGCTGTTTTTT. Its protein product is CASLSRGGELFF.

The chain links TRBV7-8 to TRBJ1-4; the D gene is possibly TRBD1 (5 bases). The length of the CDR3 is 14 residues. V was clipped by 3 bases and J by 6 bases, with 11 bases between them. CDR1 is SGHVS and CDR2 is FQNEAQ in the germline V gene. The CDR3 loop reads CASSFGTSDEKLFF. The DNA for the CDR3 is TGTGCCAGCAGCTTTGGGACTTCGGATGAAAAACTGTTTTTT. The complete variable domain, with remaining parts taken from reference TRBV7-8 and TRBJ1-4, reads GAGVSQSPRYKVAKRGQDVALRCDPISGHVSLFWYQQALGQGPEFLTYFQNEAQLDKSGLPSDRFFAERPEGSVSTLKIQRTQQEDSAVYLCASSFGTSDEKLFFGSGTQLSVL.

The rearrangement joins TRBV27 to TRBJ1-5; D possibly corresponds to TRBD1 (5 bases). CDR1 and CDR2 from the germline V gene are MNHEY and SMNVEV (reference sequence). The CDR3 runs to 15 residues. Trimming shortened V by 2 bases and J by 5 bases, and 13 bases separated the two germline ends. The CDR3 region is CASSLKAGGYQPQHF. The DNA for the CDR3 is TGTGCCAGCAGTTTAAAAGCGGGGGGGTATCAGCCCCAGCATTTT.

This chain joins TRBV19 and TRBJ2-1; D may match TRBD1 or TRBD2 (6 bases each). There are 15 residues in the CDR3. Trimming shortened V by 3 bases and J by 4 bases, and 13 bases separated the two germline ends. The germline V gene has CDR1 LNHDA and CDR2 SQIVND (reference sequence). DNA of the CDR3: TGTGCCAGTAGTATTTCGGGGGCCCTTTACAATGAGCAGTTCTTC. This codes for CASSISGALYNEQFF.

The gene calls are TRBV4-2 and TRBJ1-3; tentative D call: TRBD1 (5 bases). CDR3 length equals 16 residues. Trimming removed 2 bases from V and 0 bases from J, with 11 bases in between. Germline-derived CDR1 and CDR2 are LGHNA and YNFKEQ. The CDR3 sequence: CASSQSGGGSGNTIYF. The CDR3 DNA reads TGTGCCAGCAGCCAATCAGGTGGGGGCTCTGGAAACACCATATATTTT.

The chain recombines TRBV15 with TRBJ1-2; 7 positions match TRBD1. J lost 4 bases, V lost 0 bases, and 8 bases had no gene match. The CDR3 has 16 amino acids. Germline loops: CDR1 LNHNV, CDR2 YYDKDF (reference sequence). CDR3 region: CATSRDLRDRAYGYTF. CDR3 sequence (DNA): TGTGCCACCAGCAGAGATCTAAGAGACAGGGCCTATGGCTACACCTTC.

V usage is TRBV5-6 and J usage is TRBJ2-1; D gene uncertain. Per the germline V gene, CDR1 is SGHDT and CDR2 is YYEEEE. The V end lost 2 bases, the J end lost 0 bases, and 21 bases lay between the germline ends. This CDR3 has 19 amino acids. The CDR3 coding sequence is TGTGCCAGCAGCTTTCTGGGTCCGACCGACCTAAGCTCCTACAATGAGCAGTTCTTC. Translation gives CASSFLGPTDLSSYNEQFF.

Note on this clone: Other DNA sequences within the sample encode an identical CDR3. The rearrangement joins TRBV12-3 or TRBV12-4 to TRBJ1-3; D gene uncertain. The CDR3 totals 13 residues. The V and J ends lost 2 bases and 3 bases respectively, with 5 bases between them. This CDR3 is CASSLLGGNTIYF. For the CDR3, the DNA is TGTGCCAGCAGTTTACTGGGTGGAAACACCATATATTTT.

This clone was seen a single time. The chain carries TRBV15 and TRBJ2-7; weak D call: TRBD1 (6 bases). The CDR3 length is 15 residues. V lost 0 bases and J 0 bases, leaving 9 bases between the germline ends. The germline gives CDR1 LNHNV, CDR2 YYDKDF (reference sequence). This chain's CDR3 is CATSRDHRASYEQYF. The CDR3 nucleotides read TGTGCCACCAGCAGAGATCACAGGGCCTCCTACGAGCAGTACTTC.

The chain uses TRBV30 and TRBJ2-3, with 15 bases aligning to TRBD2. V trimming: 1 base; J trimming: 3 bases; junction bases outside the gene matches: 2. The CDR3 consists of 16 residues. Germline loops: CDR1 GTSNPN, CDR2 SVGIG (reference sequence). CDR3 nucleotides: TGTGCCTGGAGTGCCGGGACTAGCGGGGGGACAGATACGCAGTATTTT. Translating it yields CAWSAGTSGGTDTQYF.